This T cell receptor beta chain derives from a study of tumor-infiltrating lymphocytes in primary liver carcinoma (dated by TCRdb to about 2017). Regarding the complete study: The five patients, three men and two women aged 30 to 69 years, had hepatocellular carcinoma (four) or combined HCC and intrahepatic cholangiocarcinoma (one). The tumors of the five patients were staged as T1-T3 N0M0, with maximum diameters ranging from about 4.2 to 10 cm. Each sample produced about 3.5 to 8 million productive TCRbeta reads, and read depth showed no significant difference between tissue types. TCRbeta repertoire sequencing, expression microarrays and whole-exome sequencing were combined in the study across five regions of each liver tumor, with adjacent normal tissue and blood also included. A total of roughly 35 specimens from 5 patients went through TCRbeta repertoire sequencing, namely 25 tumor regions, 5 adjacent noncancerous liver tissues and 5 peripheral blood samples. Agilent mRNA microarray profiling was performed on the approximately 27 tumor region samples to relate TCRbeta repertoire diversity to the local molecular phenotype. Technical replicate repertoires showed high reproducibility, with mean shared-clone rates approximately 0.89 and correlation coefficients above 0.95. The full study reports these points: The top 250 clones accounted for a significantly greater share of the repertoire in tumors than in blood (p = 0.039). Because sequencing covered only the TCR beta chain and unpaired alpha chains were not captured, true repertoire diversity is likely underestimated. With just five or six patients in the study, the authors point out that the findings should be validated in a larger study. Pairs of tumor regions showed greater repertoire overlap (mean around 36%) than tumor-adjacent pairs (17%) or tumor-blood pairs (roughly 14%), which is consistent with antigen-driven expansion. Because the samples were bulk and unsorted, CD4+ and CD8+ T cell repertoires could not be compared. Just about 8-24% of top clones turned up in all five regions of a tumor, which suggests spatial heterogeneity among tumor-infiltrating T cells.

Details on this clonotype: Its antigen has not been determined. An end of the junction differs from the germline gene, which may be a read error.

Total RNA and DNA were co-extracted without cell sorting from about 19-30 mg of bulk tissue using the AllPrep DNA/RNA mini kit. A handful of patients with histopathologically diagnosed primary liver carcinoma underwent surgical resection in China between late 2015 and 2016. Patients had chronic HBV infection and were treatment-naive at sampling. Five spatially separated regions were sampled per tumor: superior, inferior, left-lateral and right-lateral poles, plus the tumor centre. More than 85% viable tumor cells were found by histology in every tumor sample. Each fresh piece of tumor and adjacent tissue was cut in two, with one half stored in RNAlater at -80 degrees C and the other half sent for histology. Starting from about 500 ng total RNA, TCRbeta-specific cDNA was produced by reverse transcription with a constant-region primer and ProtoScript II reverse transcriptase. Three nested multiplex PCR rounds, following a slightly modified ARM-PCR procedure, were used to build the TCRbeta libraries. Multiplex TRBV1-TRBV30 forward primers and a Cbeta reverse primer were used in the first two PCR rounds, each of which was run for around 9 cycles. A final 25-cycle PCR with Deep VentR polymerase added sample barcodes and Illumina adapters. Before sequencing, amplicons of 200-500 bp were gel-purified using a QIAquick gel extraction kit. The TCRbeta amplicons were sequenced with 250-bp paired-end reads on an Illumina HiSeq 2500. The published analysis was carried out like this. To recover full CDR3 sequences, reads were quality-trimmed using Trimmomatic v0.33 and paired reads were then merged using FLASH v1.2.11. MiGEC v1.2.1b assigned V, D and J germline segments to the rearranged TCRbeta sequences. Clonotype statistics and Shannon-Wiener diversity indices were computed with VDJtools v1.0.0. To reduce sampling bias, subsequent analyses other than the diversity analysis used only the 250 most abundant clonotypes in each sample. Clones were called with MiXCR by TCRdb after fastp trimmed the public reads at Q25, and only in-frame beta chains were retained. Entries are consolidated by CDR3 protein sequence, retaining the most common genes and DNA. The V and J calls and clone size are TCRdb's, not the authors'. In all, the sample holds about 100,000 distinct CDR3 sequences, and over 55% of those were seen once. The ten largest clones represent about 9.2% of the sample.

The CDR3 covers 14 residues, taking in both the cysteine and the phenylalanine. Here the CDR3 DNA is all that survives: 42 bases in frame from base 1. This receptor was taken from a woman aged 55 to 70 with primary liver carcinoma and hepatitis B virus infection. Specimen: liver tumor tissue from sampling region 5. The meaning of the sample's cell subset or site label: tumor region T5, tumor centre. The chain was built from TRBV12-3 or TRBV12-4 and TRBJ2-1, and TRBD2 matches 10 of the central bases. The DNA sequence reads TGTGCCAGCACCGATCAGCGGGAGGGCAATAAGCAGTTCTTC. This is translated as CASTDQREGNKQFF.